This record concerns one TCR beta chain sequence. The antigen remains unidentified. These data originate in a study of CD4 T cells in relation to SARS-CoV-2 and coronaviruses. Study overall: TCR beta CDR3s were sequenced after roughly ten-day antigen culture of PBMCs. The restricting HLA molecule for shared crossreactive spike epitopes was mapped.

Before the COVID-19 pandemic, during about 2011-2018, CD4+ T cells were taken from unexposed donors. The cells were cultured for around ten days before CD4+ T cells were isolated. The assay was immunoSEQ multiplex PCR, and TCRdb's table has in-frame clones only and misses some. This repertoire shows roughly 24,000 clones, 70% to 80% found once; its top ten account for approximately 15%. The germline V gene has CDR1 SGHAT and CDR2 FQNNGV. The CDR3 totals 12 residues. Trimming took 8 bases from V and 2 from J, leaving 10 bases between them. The clonotype originates from a human donor in good health. The chain combines TRBV11-2 with TRBJ2-7; no reliable D call. Sequenced material: CD4+ T cells from PBMCs, cultured in vitro. DNA for the CDR3: TGTGCCAGCGGACGGAACCCCTACGAGCAGTACTTC. This gives the protein CASGRNPYEQYF.